The rows below give T cell receptor beta chains drawn from one sample of a study of identifying expanded T cells in peripheral blood. TCRdb's copy holds only in-frame clones and misses some; the assay was immunoSEQ multiplex PCR. Here the sample spans about 78,000 clones, 84% being singletons. Source material: blood. These receptors originate from a person between 18 and 75 years old in good health. CDR3s include the opening cysteine and the closing phenylalanine or tryptophan. Fields, in order: J gene, clone size, D gene, V gene, CDR3 protein, CDR3 DNA. D genes are given only for firm matches. Size tells how often a clone was seen (once, few, many) or the class of an expanded clone, and some rows leave it out.

TRBJ2-7,.,.,TRBV15,CATSSSRTASYEQYF,TGTGCCACCAGCAGTTCTCGGACAGCTTCCTACGAGCAGTACTTC
TRBJ2-2,.,TRBD1,TRBV19,CASLDRSDAGELFF,TGTGCCAGTTTGGACAGGTCGGATGCCGGGGAGCTGTTTTTT
TRBJ2-2,.,TRBD1,TRBV5-1,CASSLSRTGEGELFF,TGCGCCAGCAGCCTCAGTCGGACAGGGGAGGGGGAGCTGTTTTTT
TRBJ1-1,.,.,TRBV5-4,CASSLAPTNTEAFF,TGTGCCAGCAGCTTGGCCCCGACGAACACTGAAGCTTTCTTT
TRBJ2-5,.,.,TRBV5-8,CASSFSGETQYF,TGTGCCAGCAGCTTTAGTGGGGAGACCCAGTACTTC
TRBJ1-5,.,.,TRBV14,CASSPPDPGNQPQHF,TGTGCCAGCAGCCCCCCAGACCCGGGAAATCAGCCCCAGCATTTT
TRBJ2-1,.,.,TRBV5-8,CASSLELFSYNEQFF,TGTGCCAGCAGCTTGGAGCTATTCTCCTACAATGAGCAGTTCTTC
TRBJ2-3,.,TRBD2,TRBV7-7,CASSLGLARSTDTQYF,TGTGCTAGCAGCTTGGGACTAGCGCGCAGCACAGATACGCAGTATTTT
TRBJ1-5,.,.,TRBV6-5,CASSPWGQPQHF,TGTGCCAGCAGTCCTTGGGGGCAGCCCCAGCATTTT
TRBJ2-5,.,TRBD1,TRBV9,CASSLTGTGAVETQYF,TGTGCCAGCAGCCTAACCGGGACAGGGGCGGTAGAGACCCAGTACTTC
TRBJ2-5,.,TRBD2,TRBV7-7,CASRLGTGGSETQYF,TGTGCTAGCAGATTAGGAACCGGCGGGAGTGAGACCCAGTACTTC
TRBJ2-5,.,TRBD2,TRBV4-3,CASSQVYSGRAGGAETQYF,TGCGCCAGCAGCCAAGTATATAGCGGGAGGGCCGGGGGTGCAGAGACCCAGTACTTC
TRBJ2-5,.,TRBD2,TRBV7-6,CASTKERDSRRETQYF,TGTGCCAGCACCAAGGAGCGGGACTCGCGGAGGGAGACCCAGTACTTC
TRBJ2-1,.,TRBD2,TRBV5-1,CASTQGLAGVNEQFF,TGCGCCAGCACACAAGGACTAGCGGGAGTTAATGAGCAGTTCTTC
TRBJ2-7,.,.,TRBV7-8,CASSLAGLGTKGFEGIKYEQYF,TGTGCCAGCAGCTTAGCGGGTTTAGGGACAAAGGGGTTCGAGGGGATTAAATACGAGCAGTACTTC
TRBJ1-2,once,.,TRBV9,CASSVGLAGARGYTF,TGTGCCAGCAGCGTAGGATTAGCAGGCGCGCGTGGCTACACCTTC
TRBJ2-2,.,.,TRBV4-1,CASSGVAGELFF,TGCGCCAGCAGTGGGGTCGCCGGGGAGCTGTTTTTT
TRBJ1-2,.,.,TRBV28,CASRSTGGGHGYTF,TGTGCCAGCAGGTCCACGGGCGGGGGCCATGGCTACACCTTC
TRBJ2-3,once,TRBD1,TRBV15,CATSNSRTGGSDTQYF,TGTGCCACCAGCAATAGTCGGACAGGGGGCTCGGATACGCAGTATTTT
TRBJ1-2,once,.,TRBV4-2,CASSQSEVDNYGYTF,TGTGCCAGCAGCCAAAGCGAAGTAGATAACTATGGCTACACCTTC
TRBJ2-1,.,TRBD2,TRBV12-5,CASGFGGRPYNEQFF,TGTGCTAGTGGTTTTGGCGGGAGGCCGTACAATGAGCAGTTCTTC
TRBJ2-7,once,.,TRBV21-1,CASSNSGGRLAGDRTYEQYF,TGTGCCAGCAGCAACTCCGGGGGGCGACTAGCGGGAGACCGAACCTACGAGCAGTACTTC
TRBJ2-2,.,.,TRBV11-2,CASSLAGAETGELFF,TGTGCCAGCAGCTTGGCTGGGGCAGAGACCGGGGAGCTGTTTTTT
TRBJ2-7,few,.,TRBV7-2,CASSLAGGLSYEQYF,TGTGCCAGCAGCTTAGCAGGGGGACTCTCCTACGAGCAGTACTTC
TRBJ2-7,once,.,TRBV2,CASRIETEQYF,TGTGCCAGCCGTATCGAGACCGAGCAGTACTTC
TRBJ2-7,.,.,TRBV7-6,CASSFGDGTYEQYF,TGTGCCAGCAGCTTTGGGGACGGCACCTACGAGCAGTACTTC
TRBJ1-2,.,.,TRBV4-3,CASSALGGYTF,TGCGCCAGCAGCGCACTTGGAGGCTACACCTTC
TRBJ2-5,.,TRBD1,TRBV9,CASSEWDSQRTQYF,TGTGCCAGCAGCGAGTGGGACAGTCAGAGGACCCAGTACTTC
TRBJ1-5,.,.,TRBV4-2,CASSHHGMGSNQPQHF,TGTGCCAGCAGCCATCATGGGATGGGTAGCAATCAGCCCCAGCATTTT
TRBJ2-7,.,TRBD1,TRBV5-1,CASSLAGTGTRYEQYF,TGCGCCAGCAGCTTGGCCGGGACAGGGACCCGCTACGAGCAGTACTTC
TRBJ2-7,.,TRBD2,TRBV29-1,CSVARTSGAYEQYF,TGCAGCGTCGCAAGGACTAGCGGAGCCTACGAGCAGTACTTC
TRBJ2-2,.,TRBD1,TRBV19,CASSLRQGDSGELFF,TGTGCCAGTAGTTTAAGACAGGGGGATTCCGGGGAGCTGTTTTTT
TRBJ2-7,.,TRBD1,TRBV4-1,CASSHPTRDRAYEQYF,TGCGCCAGCAGTCACCCGACGAGGGACAGAGCCTACGAGCAGTACTTC
TRBJ2-1,.,TRBD1,TRBV9,CASSVHGGQGARNEQFF,TGTGCCAGCAGCGTACACGGGGGACAGGGGGCGCGCAATGAGCAGTTCTTC
TRBJ2-7,.,TRBD2,TRBV28,CASSFRTSFSYEQYF,TGTGCCAGCAGTTTCAGGACTAGCTTTTCCTACGAGCAGTACTTC
TRBJ2-2,.,.,TRBV4-2,CASSGRTNTGELFF,TGTGCCAGCAGCGGGAGAACGAACACCGGGGAGCTGTTTTTT